The rows below give T cell receptor beta chains drawn from one sample of a study of blood T cell repertoires in COVID-19. Method: immunoSEQ multiplex PCR; TCRdb's copy keeps in-frame clones and lacks some. In the table there are about 180,000 clones, over 65% of which are singletons. The sample taken for sequencing was peripheral blood. The receptor set was obtained from a person aged 65-85 years with COVID-19, enrolled during active disease. Each CDR3 is given with its conserved first and last residue. The order of the fields is CDR3 protein, CDR3 DNA, J gene, V gene, D gene, clone size. The D gene is left open where the match is weak. The size of a clone is reported for some rows only, either as once, few or many, or as a class for expanded clones.

cdr3_aa: CSEPRDGQGDNEQFF
cdr3_nt: TGCAGCGAACCCAGGGATGGACAGGGGGACAATGAGCAGTTCTTC
j_call: TRBJ2-1
v_call: TRBV29-1
d_call: TRBD1
clone_size: NA

cdr3_aa: CASSLFGLHSGNTIYF
cdr3_nt: TGTGCCAGCAGTTTATTTGGGCTCCACTCTGGAAACACCATATATTTT
j_call: TRBJ1-3
v_call: TRBV28
d_call: NA
clone_size: NA

cdr3_aa: CASSAGTSGGIYEQYF
cdr3_nt: TGTGCCAGCAGCGCAGGGACTAGCGGGGGAATCTACGAGCAGTACTTC
j_call: TRBJ2-7
v_call: TRBV5-4
d_call: TRBD2
clone_size: NA

cdr3_aa: CASSLKVVGGRLALTDTQYF
cdr3_nt: TGTGCCAGCAGCTTAAAGGTAGTCGGGGGGCGTTTGGCCCTCACAGATACGCAGTATTTT
j_call: TRBJ2-3
v_call: TRBV7-8
d_call: NA
clone_size: once

cdr3_aa: CASWIAGGNEQFF
cdr3_nt: TGTGCCAGCTGGATTGCGGGAGGGAATGAGCAGTTCTTC
j_call: TRBJ2-1
v_call: TRBV21-1
d_call: NA
clone_size: NA

cdr3_aa: CASSGRDRGSFATEAFF
cdr3_nt: TGTGCCAGCAGTGGCCGGGACAGGGGAAGCTTTGCCACTGAAGCTTTCTTT
j_call: TRBJ1-1
v_call: TRBV6-1
d_call: TRBD1
clone_size: NA

cdr3_aa: CASSEGLGNTIYF
cdr3_nt: TGCGCCAGCAGCGAAGGTCTGGGAAACACCATATATTTT
j_call: TRBJ1-3
v_call: TRBV4-3
d_call: NA
clone_size: NA

cdr3_aa: CASSRGLANNEQFF
cdr3_nt: TGTGCCAGCAGCCGGGGACTAGCTAACAATGAGCAGTTCTTC
j_call: TRBJ2-1
v_call: TRBV6-2/TRBV6-3
d_call: TRBD2
clone_size: NA

cdr3_aa: CASSPGQKNTEAFF
cdr3_nt: TGTGCCAGCAGCCCGGGACAGAAGAACACTGAAGCTTTCTTT
j_call: TRBJ1-1
v_call: TRBV7-3
d_call: TRBD1
clone_size: NA

cdr3_aa: CASSSRRGTDTQYF
cdr3_nt: TGTGCCAGCAGTTCTAGGAGAGGCACAGATACGCAGTATTTT
j_call: TRBJ2-3
v_call: TRBV6-5
d_call: NA
clone_size: NA

cdr3_aa: CASSRQGRATEAFF
cdr3_nt: TGTGCCAGCAGTCGACAGGGACGGGCCACTGAAGCTTTCTTT
j_call: TRBJ1-1
v_call: TRBV3-1/TRBV3-2
d_call: TRBD1
clone_size: NA

cdr3_aa: CASSRGTDNQPQHF
cdr3_nt: TGTGCCAGCAGCAGAGGGACAGACAATCAGCCCCAGCATTTT
j_call: TRBJ1-5
v_call: TRBV7-2
d_call: TRBD1
clone_size: NA

cdr3_aa: CASSNAQGSNSPLHF
cdr3_nt: TGTGCCAGCAGCAACGCTCAGGGGTCTAATTCACCCCTCCACTTT
j_call: TRBJ1-6
v_call: TRBV21-1
d_call: NA
clone_size: once

cdr3_aa: CASSDFLAGGTDTQYF
cdr3_nt: TGTGCCAGCAGCGATTTTTTAGCGGGTGGCACAGATACGCAGTATTTT
j_call: TRBJ2-3
v_call: TRBV13
d_call: TRBD2
clone_size: once

cdr3_aa: CASSRLAATGELFF
cdr3_nt: TGCGCCAGCAGTCGACTAGCGGCCACCGGGGAGCTGTTTTTT
j_call: TRBJ2-2
v_call: TRBV5-1
d_call: TRBD2
clone_size: few

cdr3_aa: CASTLQAGFAGELFF
cdr3_nt: TGTGCCAGCACATTACAGGCTGGTTTCGCCGGGGAGCTGTTTTTT
j_call: TRBJ2-2
v_call: TRBV2
d_call: NA
clone_size: NA

cdr3_aa: CASSWTSGRVNEQYF
cdr3_nt: TGCGCCAGCAGCTGGACTAGCGGGAGGGTCAACGAGCAGTACTTC
j_call: TRBJ2-7
v_call: TRBV5-1
d_call: TRBD2
clone_size: NA

cdr3_aa: CSVLDYNPGIQYF
cdr3_nt: TGCAGCGTTCTCGACTACAACCCAGGAATTCAGTACTTC
j_call: TRBJ2-4
v_call: TRBV29-1
d_call: NA
clone_size: once

cdr3_aa: CSGAEFAAEAFF
cdr3_nt: TGCAGCGGGGCCGAATTTGCGGCTGAAGCTTTCTTT
j_call: TRBJ1-1
v_call: TRBV29-1
d_call: NA
clone_size: NA